One sample yielded the 22 T cell receptor beta chains listed below, sequenced in a study of OX40 agonist ivuxolimab in advanced cancers. TCRdb keeps only in-frame clones here, not all; method: immunoSEQ multiplex PCR. In the table there are 60,000 to 70,000 clones, 80% to 95% of which are singletons. The sample was CD4+ or CD8+ T cells sorted from blood, taken in a trial of the OX40 agonist ivuxolimab. These receptors came from an adult with an advanced solid tumor such as melanoma, head and neck, liver or kidney cancer.

The chain recombines TRBV28 with TRBJ2-5; TRBD1 or TRBD2 may be the D gene (5 bases each). This CDR3 region has 16 residues. V lost 1 base to trimming and J lost 1 base, with 13 bases between them. Germline loops: CDR1 MDHEN, CDR2 SYDVKM. The CDR3 sequence: CASSLFGSGSQETQYF. The CDR3 DNA reads TGTGCCAGCAGTTTATTCGGTTCAGGGAGCCAAGAGACCCAGTACTTC. Looking up the rest from reference TRBV28 and TRBJ2-5 gives the full variable domain: DVKVTQSSRYLVKRTGEKVFLECVQDMDHENMFWYRQDPGLGLRLIYFSYDVKMKEKGDIPEGYSVSREKKERFSLILESASTNQTSMYLCASSLFGSGSQETQYFGPGTRLLVL.

CDR3 sequence: CASSLIPRSGTGQPQHF. As DNA, the CDR3 is TGTGCCAGCAGCCTAATCCCTCGGTCCGGGACGGGTCAGCCCCAGCATTTT. V is TRBV28 and J is TRBJ1-5, with TRBD1 as a possible D gene (5 bases). V dropped 6 bases and J dropped 6 bases, with 24 bases sitting between them. CDR1 and CDR2 (germline): MDHEN, SYDVKM. The CDR3 contains 17 residues. Using reference TRBV28 and TRBJ1-5 for the parts outside the CDR3, the full variable domain is DVKVTQSSRYLVKRTGEKVFLECVQDMDHENMFWYRQDPGLGLRLIYFSYDVKMKEKGDIPEGYSVSREKKERFSLILESASTNQTSMYLCASSLIPRSGTGQPQHFGDGTRLSIL.

The V and J genes are TRBV5-1 and TRBJ2-1, with 11 nucleotides matching TRBD2. V trimming: 6 bases; J trimming: 7 bases; junction bases outside the gene matches: 12. CDR1 and CDR2 from the germline V gene are SGHRS and YFSETQ. The CDR3 has 16 amino acids. The CDR3 here is CASNLGPSGRQNEQFF. The CDR3 DNA follows: TGCGCCAGCAATTTAGGGCCTAGCGGGAGGCAGAATGAGCAGTTCTTC.

The V gene is TRBV5-1, the J gene TRBJ2-2, with TRBD1 identical over 8 bases. The CDR3 loop spans 16 amino acids. V shed 2 bases and J 6 bases; nucleotides not matched to a gene: 9. Germline V gene data show CDR1 as SGHRS and CDR2 as YFSETQ. The chain's CDR3 is CASSFYTGGLAGELFF. CDR3 in DNA: TGCGCCAGCAGCTTTTATACAGGGGGTTTAGCCGGGGAGCTGTTTTTT.

The table lists this clone with a count of one. The rearrangement uses TRBV28 and TRBJ2-5, with TRBD1 identical over 7 bases. CDR3 size: 14 residues. Per germline, CDR1 MDHEN and CDR2 SYDVKM. Trimming at V came to 6 bases and at J to 4 bases, leaving 8 bases not matched to a gene. In DNA form, the CDR3 reads TGTGCCAGCAGCGACAGGGTAAAAGGAGAGACCCAGTACTTC. Its protein product is CASSDRVKGETQYF.

The chain employs TRBV27 and TRBJ1-2; D may be TRBD1 (5 bases). Trimming removed 2 bases at V and 5 bases at J, with 21 bases between. CDR1 is MNHEY, CDR2 SMNVEV, per germline (reference sequence). The CDR3 sequence is 17 residues long. The CDR3 loop reads CASSLAGHEDPIYGYTF. The CDR3 DNA is TGTGCCAGCAGTTTAGCGGGGCACGAGGACCCTATTTATGGCTACACCTTC.

J is TRBJ2-1 and V is TRBV2, with 8 bases lining up with TRBD2. This CDR3 comprises 14 residues. V shed 2 bases, J shed 6 bases, and the junction held 3 bases outside the gene matches. Germline V CDR1 and CDR2: SNHLY, FYNNEI. DNA for the CDR3: TGTGCCAGCAGTGAACATAGCGGGGCCAATGAGCAGTTCTTC. As protein: CASSEHSGANEQFF.

The V gene is TRBV28, the J gene TRBJ1-2, with D hard to call. This CDR3 is built from 12 residues. CDR1 is MDHEN and CDR2 is SYDVKM in the germline V gene. V dropped 6 bases and J dropped 5 bases, with 10 bases sitting between them. In nucleotides, the CDR3 is TGTGCCAGCAGACTCCACGGATATGGCTACACCTTC. Protein: CASRLHGYGYTF.

The chain uses TRBV13 and TRBJ2-7; D is unclear. Trimming removed 5 bases at V and 0 bases at J, with 11 bases between. The CDR3 is made up of 14 amino acids. Per germline, CDR1 PRHDT and CDR2 FYEKMQ (reference sequence). CDR3 protein: CASSPTNPSYEQYF. The DNA of the CDR3 is TGTGCCAGCAGCCCGACCAACCCCTCCTACGAGCAGTACTTC.

CDR3 sequence: CASSPPARNTGELFF. Written as DNA, the CDR3 is TGTGCCAGCAGTCCCCCCGCTCGGAACACCGGGGAGCTGTTTTTT. The chain has TRBV6-5 and TRBJ2-2; D unclear. CDR3 length equals 15 residues. Trimming cost V 5 bases and J 1 base, with 11 bases left between them. Germline V gives CDR1 MNHEY, CDR2 SVGAGI.

The chain joins TRBV6-1 to TRBJ2-1; D is uncertain. Trimming removed 2 bases from V and 5 bases from J, with 16 bases in between. The germline CDR1 and CDR2 sequences are MNHNS and SASEGT. The CDR3 runs to 16 residues. The CDR3 reads CASSEWKGSPNNEQFF. The CDR3 coding sequence is TGTGCCAGCAGTGAATGGAAGGGATCCCCGAACAATGAGCAGTTCTTC.

The chain links TRBV18 to TRBJ1-1; TRBD1 might be the D (5 bases). Trimming removed 4 bases from V and 3 bases from J, with 18 bases in between. Germline values: CDR1 KGHSH, CDR2 LQKENI. The CDR3 totals 16 residues. The CDR3 DNA reads TGTGCCAGCTCACTCAATATGGTGAGCAGGGACACTGAAGCTTTCTTT. This translates into CASSLNMVSRDTEAFF.

This chain uses TRBV7-9 with TRBJ2-7, with a weak D call TRBD2 (6 bases). The germline V gene has CDR1 SEHNR and CDR2 FQNEAQ (reference sequence). CDR3 length equals 13 residues. Trimming cost V 6 bases and J 1 base, with 10 bases left between them. The CDR3 loop is CASRSGVSYEQYF. CDR3 DNA: TGTGCCAGCAGGTCGGGAGTTTCCTACGAGCAGTACTTC.

The V and J genes are TRBV7-9 and TRBJ1-1; D is uncertain. CDR1 is SEHNR and CDR2 is FQNEAQ in the germline V gene (reference sequence). CDR3 size: 18 residues. V lost 6 bases and J lost 0, with 23 bases in between. Here the CDR3 reads CASSPQTPDVWMNTEAFF. CDR3 in DNA: TGTGCCAGCAGTCCCCAAACCCCGGACGTCTGGATGAACACTGAAGCTTTCTTT. Combining the CDR3 with reference TRBV7-9 and TRBJ1-1 gives the whole variable domain DTGVSQNPRHKITKRGQNVTFRCDPISEHNRLYWYRQTLGQGPEFLTYFQNEAQLEKSRLLSDRFSAERPKGSFSTLEIQRTEQGDSAMYLCASSPQTPDVWMNTEAFFGQGTRLTVV.

The chain has TRBV6-5 and TRBJ2-2; 7 bases fit TRBD1. The CDR3 length is 15 residues. CDR1 MNHEY and CDR2 SVGAGI come from the germline V gene. J was trimmed by 8 bases and V by 4 bases; bases with no gene match: 10. The CDR3 DNA reads as TGTGCCAGCAGTTCGAGGGACAGTCGAACGGGGGAGCTGTTTTTT. It codes for CASSSRDSRTGELFF.

This sequence joins TRBV6-5 and TRBJ1-2; no clear D. The CDR3 covers 13 residues. Germline CDR1 and CDR2: MNHEY and SVGAGI. With 0 bases removed from V and 5 bases from J, the gap between germline ends came to 7 bases. CDR3 region: CASSYSQRYGYTF. The CDR3 coding sequence is TGTGCCAGCAGTTACTCCCAGAGATATGGCTACACCTTC.

V and J are TRBV6-1 and TRBJ2-7, with 7 bases fitting TRBD1. Per the germline V gene, CDR1 is MNHNS and CDR2 is SASEGT. The CDR3 has 15 residues. Trimming cost V 8 bases and J 0 bases; bases outside gene matches: 10. The CDR3 sequence is CASSTFGTVSYEQYF. Here the CDR3 DNA reads TGTGCCAGCTCGACTTTCGGGACAGTCTCCTACGAGCAGTACTTC.

Remarks on this clone: Other DNA sequences of this sample code for an identical CDR3. V is TRBV7-9 and J is TRBJ2-1; the D is unclear. This CDR3 has 11 residues. Germline-derived CDR1 and CDR2 are SEHNR and FQNEAQ (reference sequence). V dropped 5 bases and J dropped 5 bases, with 4 bases sitting between them. The CDR3 DNA is TGTGCCAGCAGCCTCAACAATGAGCAGTTCTTC. This sequence encodes CASSLNNEQFF.

V is TRBV27 and J is TRBJ1-5, with 7 bases identical to TRBD1. The CDR3 consists of 17 residues. The V segment lost 5 bases and the J segment 0 bases; nucleotides outside the gene matches: 10. Looked up from germline, CDR1 is MNHEY and CDR2 is SMNVEV (reference sequence). The CDR3 nucleotides are TGTGCCAGCAGTGACGGACAGGCACCCTATAGCAATCAGCCCCAGCATTTT. Residues: CASSDGQAPYSNQPQHF.

As DNA, the CDR3 is TGTGCCAGCAGCGGAAGTGGGGGTAACGTGGGAGAGGTAGCAGATACGCAGTATTTT. It translates to CASSGSGGNVGEVADTQYF. The V and J genes are TRBV9 and TRBJ2-3, with D perhaps being TRBD1 or TRBD2 (5 bases each). CDR3 length: 19 amino acids. The V end lost 3 bases, the J end lost 4 bases, and 27 bases lay between the germline ends. Germline assignment: CDR1 SGDLS and CDR2 YYNGEE. Full variable domain (missing parts from reference TRBV9 and TRBJ2-3): DSGVTQTPKHLITATGQRVTLRCSPRSGDLSVYWYQQSLDQGLQFLIQYYNGEERAKGNILERFSAQQFPDLHSELNLSSLELGDSALYFCASSGSGGNVGEVADTQYFGPGTRLTVL.

The chain joins TRBV25-1 to TRBJ2-5, with a weak D call TRBD1 (5 bases). The V end lost 1 base, the J end lost 5 bases, and 17 bases lay between the germline ends. Germline V lookup: CDR1 MGHDK, CDR2 SYGVNS. CDR3 length: 16 residues. In nucleotides, the CDR3 is TGTGCCAGCAGTGAATCAGAGACAGACTTTTGGGAGACCCAGTACTTC. Amino acid sequence: CASSESETDFWETQYF.

The chain carries TRBV7-2 and TRBJ2-5; TRBD1 matches at 7 bases. This CDR3 comprises 16 residues. In germline, CDR1 is SGHTA, CDR2 FQGNSA. Trimming at V came to 1 base and at J to 5 bases, leaving 10 bases not matched to a gene. The CDR3 sequence is CASSLDADRVSETQYF. CDR3 DNA sequence: TGTGCCAGCAGCTTAGATGCCGACAGGGTTTCCGAGACCCAGTACTTC.